Below, 7 T cell receptor beta chains from the same sample are listed, as sequenced in a study of blood T cells in healthy people across ages. It was with a sample-barcoded 5' primer and a J-beta primer mix that a second PCR of about 7 to 12 cycles was run. One entry per CDR3 protein results from TCRdb running MiXCR on the 5' RACE reads. The data show around 800,000 distinct CDR3 sequences, less than 80% seen once. Material for sequencing was blood. Receptor source: a man in his thirties or forties in good health.

The rearrangement links TRBV2 to TRBJ2-7, with 8 positions matching TRBD1. The CDR3 is 13 amino acids. Germline CDR1 reads SNHLY; CDR2 reads FYNNEI. J gave up 5 bases and V 7 bases, and 7 bases lay outside the gene matches. The CDR3 nucleotides read TGTGCCAGCACCATGGACAGGGAGAACGAGCAGTACTTC. This encodes CASTMDRENEQYF.

The CDR3 sequence is CASSWGGTSGTDTQYF. Here the CDR3 DNA reads TGTGCCAGCAGCTGGGGGGGGACTAGCGGCACAGATACGCAGTATTTT. V is TRBV7-2 and J is TRBJ2-3, with TRBD2 matching 10 bases. Trimming cost V 4 bases and J 1 base; bases outside gene matches: 5. The CDR3 covers 16 residues. CDR1 is SGHTA and CDR2 is FQGNSA in the germline V gene. Full variable domain (outside the CDR3, taken from reference TRBV7-2 and TRBJ2-3): GAGVSQSPSNKVTEKGKDVELRCDPISGHTALYWYRQSLGQGLEFLIYFQGNSAPDKSGLPSDRFSAERTGGSVSTLTIQRTQQEDSAVYLCASSWGGTSGTDTQYFGPGTRLTVL.

The chain couples TRBV18 to TRBJ2-7; 10 bases align to TRBD1. Germline loops: CDR1 KGHSH, CDR2 LQKENI. The CDR3 has 15 amino acids. J gave up 6 bases and V 0 bases, and 5 bases lay outside the gene matches. CDR3 bases: TGTGCCAGCTCACCACCGGGACAGGGGTACCTCGAGCAGTACTTC. Translation gives CASSPPGQGYLEQYF.

This clonotype was counted once. The CDR3: CASSYGPLQGGDEQYF. Here the CDR3 DNA reads TGTGCCAGCAGTTACGGCCCCCTACAGGGGGGCGACGAGCAGTACTTC. This chain joins TRBV6-5 and TRBJ2-7; 8 nucleotides agree with TRBD1. Germline loops: CDR1 MNHEY, CDR2 SVGAGI. Trimming removed 2 bases from V and 5 bases from J; junction bases left unmatched: 11. This CDR3 is 16 amino acids long.

This clonotype was counted a few times. The chain links TRBV4-2 to TRBJ1-6; no definite D call. The length of the CDR3 is 14 residues. V lost 4 bases and J lost 3, with 7 bases in between. From germline, CDR1 is LGHNA and CDR2 YNFKEQ. The CDR3 coding sequence is TGTGCCAGCAGCCCGAGGATCTATAATTCACCCCTCCACTTT. Its protein is CASSPRIYNSPLHF.

This clonotype was seen more than once but under ten times. CDR3 sequence (DNA): TGTGCCATCAGTGAGGCAGGGGGCTGGGAGACCCAGTACTTC. It codes for CAISEAGGWETQYF. The chain is built from TRBV10-3 and TRBJ2-5; TRBD1 matches 8 bases. Germline CDR1 and CDR2: ENHRY and SYGVKD. With 2 bases clipped from V and 5 bases from J, the junction kept 4 bases outside the gene matches. CDR3 size: 14 residues.

CDR3 sequence (DNA): TGCGCCAGCAGCCAGTGGACGAATAATTCACCCCTCCACTTT. It translates to CASSQWTNNSPLHF. V and J are TRBV4-3 and TRBJ1-6; no firm D call. The CDR3 is made up of 14 amino acids. Per the germline V gene, CDR1 is LGHNA and CDR2 is YSLEER. The germline V and J ends were trimmed by 3 bases and 5 bases, with 8 bases remaining between them.